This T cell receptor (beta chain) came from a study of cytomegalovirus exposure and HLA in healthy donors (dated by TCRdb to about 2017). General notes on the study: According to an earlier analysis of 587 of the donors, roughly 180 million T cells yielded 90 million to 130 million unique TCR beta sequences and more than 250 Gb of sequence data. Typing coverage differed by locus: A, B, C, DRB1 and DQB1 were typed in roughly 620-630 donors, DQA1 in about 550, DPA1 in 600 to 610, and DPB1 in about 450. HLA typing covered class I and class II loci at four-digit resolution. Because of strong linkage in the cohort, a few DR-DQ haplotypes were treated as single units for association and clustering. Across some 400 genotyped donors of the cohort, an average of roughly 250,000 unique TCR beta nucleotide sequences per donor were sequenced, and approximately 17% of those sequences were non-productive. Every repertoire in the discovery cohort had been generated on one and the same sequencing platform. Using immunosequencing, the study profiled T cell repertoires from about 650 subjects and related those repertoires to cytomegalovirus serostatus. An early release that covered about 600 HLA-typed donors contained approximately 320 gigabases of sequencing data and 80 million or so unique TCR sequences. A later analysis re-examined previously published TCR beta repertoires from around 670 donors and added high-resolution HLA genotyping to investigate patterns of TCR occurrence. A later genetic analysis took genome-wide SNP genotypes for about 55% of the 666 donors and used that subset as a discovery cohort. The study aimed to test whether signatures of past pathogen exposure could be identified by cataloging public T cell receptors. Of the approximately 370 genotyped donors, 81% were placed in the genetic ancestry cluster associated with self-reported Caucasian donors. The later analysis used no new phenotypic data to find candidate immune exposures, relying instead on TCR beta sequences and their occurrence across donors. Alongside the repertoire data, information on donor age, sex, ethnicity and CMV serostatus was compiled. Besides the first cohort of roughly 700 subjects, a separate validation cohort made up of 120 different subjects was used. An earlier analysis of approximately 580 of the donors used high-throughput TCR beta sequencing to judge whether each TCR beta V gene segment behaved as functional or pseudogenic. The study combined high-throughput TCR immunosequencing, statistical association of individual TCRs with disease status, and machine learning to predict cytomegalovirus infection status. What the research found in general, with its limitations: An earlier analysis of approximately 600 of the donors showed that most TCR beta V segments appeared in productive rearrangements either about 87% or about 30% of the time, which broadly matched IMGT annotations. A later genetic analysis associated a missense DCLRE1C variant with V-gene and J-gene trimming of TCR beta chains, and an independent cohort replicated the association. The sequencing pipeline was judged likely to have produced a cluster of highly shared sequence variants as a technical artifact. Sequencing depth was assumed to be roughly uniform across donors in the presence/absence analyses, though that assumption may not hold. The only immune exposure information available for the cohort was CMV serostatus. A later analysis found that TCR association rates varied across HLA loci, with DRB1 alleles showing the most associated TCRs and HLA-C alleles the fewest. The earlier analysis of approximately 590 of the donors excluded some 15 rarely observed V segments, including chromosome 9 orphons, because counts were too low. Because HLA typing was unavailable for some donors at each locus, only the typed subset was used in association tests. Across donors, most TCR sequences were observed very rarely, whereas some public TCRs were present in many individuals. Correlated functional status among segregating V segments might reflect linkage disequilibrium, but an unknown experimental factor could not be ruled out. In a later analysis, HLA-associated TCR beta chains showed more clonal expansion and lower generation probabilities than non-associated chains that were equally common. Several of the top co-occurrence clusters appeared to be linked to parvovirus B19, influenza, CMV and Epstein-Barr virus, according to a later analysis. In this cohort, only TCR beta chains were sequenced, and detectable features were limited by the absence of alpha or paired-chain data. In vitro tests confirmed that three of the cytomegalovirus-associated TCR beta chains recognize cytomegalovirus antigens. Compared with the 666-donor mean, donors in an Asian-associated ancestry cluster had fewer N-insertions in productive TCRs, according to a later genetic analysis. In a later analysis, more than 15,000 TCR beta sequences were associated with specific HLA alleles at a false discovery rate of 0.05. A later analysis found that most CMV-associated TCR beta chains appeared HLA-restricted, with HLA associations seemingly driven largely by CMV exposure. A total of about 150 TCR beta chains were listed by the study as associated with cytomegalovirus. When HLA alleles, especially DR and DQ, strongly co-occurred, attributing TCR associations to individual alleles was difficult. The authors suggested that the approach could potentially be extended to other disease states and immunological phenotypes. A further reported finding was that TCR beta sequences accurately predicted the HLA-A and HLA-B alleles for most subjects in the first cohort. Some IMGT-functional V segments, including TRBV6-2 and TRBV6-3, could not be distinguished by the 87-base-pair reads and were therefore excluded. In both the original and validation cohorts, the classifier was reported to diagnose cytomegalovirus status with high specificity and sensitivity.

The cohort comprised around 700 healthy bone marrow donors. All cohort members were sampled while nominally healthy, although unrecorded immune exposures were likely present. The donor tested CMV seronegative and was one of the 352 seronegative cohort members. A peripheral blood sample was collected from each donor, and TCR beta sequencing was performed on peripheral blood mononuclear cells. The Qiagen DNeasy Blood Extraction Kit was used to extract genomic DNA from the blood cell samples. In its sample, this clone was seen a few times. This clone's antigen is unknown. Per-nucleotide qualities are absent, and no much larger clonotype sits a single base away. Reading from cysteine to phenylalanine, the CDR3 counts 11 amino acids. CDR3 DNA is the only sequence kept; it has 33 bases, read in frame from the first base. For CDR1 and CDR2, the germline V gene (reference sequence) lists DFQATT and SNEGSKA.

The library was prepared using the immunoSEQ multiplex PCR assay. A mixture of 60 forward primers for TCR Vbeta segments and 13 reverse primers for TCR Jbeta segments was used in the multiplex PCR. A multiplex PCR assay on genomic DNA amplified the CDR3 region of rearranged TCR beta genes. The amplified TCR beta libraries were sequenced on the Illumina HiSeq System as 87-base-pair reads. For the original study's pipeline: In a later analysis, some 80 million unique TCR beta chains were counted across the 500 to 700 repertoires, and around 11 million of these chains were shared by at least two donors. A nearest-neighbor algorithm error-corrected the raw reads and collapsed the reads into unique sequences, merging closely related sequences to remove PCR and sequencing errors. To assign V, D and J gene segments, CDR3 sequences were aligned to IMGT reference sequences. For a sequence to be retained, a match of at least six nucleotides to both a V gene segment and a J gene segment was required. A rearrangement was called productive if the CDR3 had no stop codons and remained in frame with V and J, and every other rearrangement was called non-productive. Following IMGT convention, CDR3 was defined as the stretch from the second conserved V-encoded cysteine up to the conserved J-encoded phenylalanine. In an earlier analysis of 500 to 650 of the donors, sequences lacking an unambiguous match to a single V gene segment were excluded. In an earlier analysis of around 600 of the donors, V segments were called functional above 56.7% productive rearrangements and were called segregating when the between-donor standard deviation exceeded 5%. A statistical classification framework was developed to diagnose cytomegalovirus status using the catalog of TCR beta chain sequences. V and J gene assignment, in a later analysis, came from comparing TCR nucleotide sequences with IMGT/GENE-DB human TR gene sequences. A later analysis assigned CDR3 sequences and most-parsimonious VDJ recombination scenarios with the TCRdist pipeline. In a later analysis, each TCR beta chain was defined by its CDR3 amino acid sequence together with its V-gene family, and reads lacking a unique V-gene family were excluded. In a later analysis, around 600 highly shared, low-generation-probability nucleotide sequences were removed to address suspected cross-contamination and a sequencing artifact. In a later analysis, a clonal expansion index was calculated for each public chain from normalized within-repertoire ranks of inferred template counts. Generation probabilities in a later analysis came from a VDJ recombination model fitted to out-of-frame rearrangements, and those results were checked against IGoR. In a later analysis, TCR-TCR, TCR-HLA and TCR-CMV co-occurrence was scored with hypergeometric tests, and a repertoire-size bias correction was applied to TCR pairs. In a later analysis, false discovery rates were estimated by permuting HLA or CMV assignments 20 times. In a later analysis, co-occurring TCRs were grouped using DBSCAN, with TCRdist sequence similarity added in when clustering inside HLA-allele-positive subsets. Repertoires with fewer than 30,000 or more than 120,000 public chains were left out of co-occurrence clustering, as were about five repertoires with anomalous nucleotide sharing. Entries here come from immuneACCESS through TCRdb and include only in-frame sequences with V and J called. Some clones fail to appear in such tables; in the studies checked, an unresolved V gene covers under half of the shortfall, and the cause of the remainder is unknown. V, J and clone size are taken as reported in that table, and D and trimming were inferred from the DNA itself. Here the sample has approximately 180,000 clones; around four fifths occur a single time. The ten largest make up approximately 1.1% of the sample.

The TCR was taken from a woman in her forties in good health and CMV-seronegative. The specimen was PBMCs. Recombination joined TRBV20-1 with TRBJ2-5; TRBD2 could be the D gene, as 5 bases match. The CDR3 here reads CRAGNQETQYF. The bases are TGCAGAGCCGGGAACCAAGAGACCCAGTACTTC.